This T cell receptor beta chain was sequenced during a study of CD8+CD57+ T cells in acquired aplastic anemia (dated 2018 in TCRdb). With regard to the full study: DNA extracted from sorted CD4+ and CD8+ cells had a mean of about 3.2 ug, with a range of 0.2 to 27.4 ug. CD8+CD57+ expansion was defined as frequency above the mean frequency observed in healthy subjects. The paper's findings and limits, for the study overall: Between patients and healthy controls, no significant difference in CD8+ Simpson's diversity was found (P=0.060). Approximately 27 CD8+ CDR3 sequences were found in both patients and controls but appeared to be highly expressed in patients and within the immunodominant clones of the patients.

Genomic DNA was used as template for profiling of TCR beta VDJ combinations and CDR3 sequences. TCR repertoire sequencing was run on an Illumina HiSeq 2000. The paper's processing steps were these. TRBV/TRBJ rearrangement plots, CDR3 size and DJ length profiles, and Simpson's diversity index were used to evaluate the repertoires. Whichever DNA sequence was most abundant in the deep sequencing data was defined as the immunodominant clone. CDR3 amino acid sequences were checked for sharing between subjects and were compared against published repertoires and the VDJdb database. TCRdb itself trimmed the public reads at Q25 with fastp, ran MiXCR and retained productive beta chains. Entries are consolidated by CDR3 protein sequence, retaining the most common genes and DNA. The V and J calls and clone size are TCRdb's, not the authors'. The sample table lists 100,000 to 150,000 distinct CDR3 sequences, approximately 41% of them with a count of one. In total, the top ten clones hold 2% to 3% of the sample.

Deletion took 7 bases off V and 4 bases off J, with a span of 16 bases between the germline ends. The CDR3 goes from the cysteine to the phenylalanine over 13 residues. Only CDR3 DNA is held: 39 bases, read in frame from base 1. CDR1 and CDR2 (SQVTM, ANQGSEA) derive from the germline V gene. With regard to this clonotype: Its antigen is not yet known. The sample holds no much larger clone one base away, and base qualities are not on file.

The patients picked for sequencing were ones in whom flow cytometry had shown an expansion of CD8+CD57+ cells. Every patient had severe acquired aplastic anemia, diagnosed using the International Study of Aplastic Anemia and Agranulocytosis and Camitta criteria. Patients had received no therapy at the time of blood sampling. The study deep-sequenced TCR repertoires of sorted CD4+ and CD8+ blood T cells from severe aplastic anemia patients and healthy subjects. Patients were enrolled under clinicaltrials.gov protocols 00001620, 01623167, 00001397, 00071045, 00081523 and 00961064 in the USA. Ficoll-Paque density gradient centrifugation was used to isolate peripheral blood mononuclear cells. Before DNA was extracted, CD4+ and CD8+ T cells were sorted using either FACS or magnetic beads.

This receptor was identified in a human donor with aplastic anemia. The sample comprised sorted CD4+, CD8+, or CD8+CD57+ T cells (not recorded which) from PBMCs. The V and J segments used are TRBV29-1 and TRBJ1-1, with a tentative D gene TRBD1 over 6 matching bases. For the CDR3, the sequence is CSATNREGTEAFF. Read as DNA, the sequence is TGCAGCGCAACTAACAGGGAGGGCACTGAAGCTTTCTTT.